This TCR beta chain stems from a study of T cell repertoires in cytomegalovirus infection. MiXCR was run by TCRdb on the reads, yielding one entry per CDR3 protein. The sample has approximately 1,000,000 distinct CDR3 sequences, 25% to 40% seen once. V was clipped by 6 bases and J by 0 bases, with 8 bases between them. CDR3 length equals 13 residues. The germline V gene has CDR1 DFQATT and CDR2 SNEGSKA (reference sequence). Note on this clonotype: Antigen specificity is unknown.

The material sequenced was cultured CD8+ T cells from PBMCs, taken from culture after CMV antigen stimulation. The rearrangement uses TRBV20-1 and TRBJ2-2; D uncertain. This TCR came from a human donor in good health (CMV status not recorded). Some clones in this sample may be carry-over from other donors' samples. The CDR3 reads CSAPPPNTGELFF. The CDR3 DNA reads TGCAGTGCCCCCCCGCCGAACACCGGGGAGCTGTTTTTT.